These T cell receptor beta chains were read from a single sample in a study of shared clonotypes between healthy human individuals. Clones were sequenced by immunoSEQ multiplex PCR, and TCRdb holds only the in-frame ones, with some missing. The sample carries 700,000 to 950,000 clones, approximately 96% recorded once. Sequencing was done on a sample of naive CD8+ T cells sorted from blood. These receptors all come from a man aged 25-45 years in good health. Each CDR3 is given with its conserved first and last residue. The D gene is left open where the match is weak. Clone size is given for some rows only: seen once, a few or many times, or a class if the clone is expanded.

d_call,clone_size,v_call,j_call,cdr3_nt,cdr3_aa
.,once,TRBV28,TRBJ2-7,TGTGCCAGCAGTTCACAGGGTCTCTTGGGAGAGCAGTACTTC,CASSSQGLLGEQYF
TRBD2,.,TRBV7-6,TRBJ2-7,TGTGCCAGCAGCTTAGAGCGGGGGTCCTACGAGCAGTACTTC,CASSLERGSYEQYF
.,.,TRBV6-5,TRBJ2-5,TGTGCCAGCTTATCCCAGAACCTAGGGGGAGAGACCCAGTACTTC,CASLSQNLGGETQYF
.,.,TRBV4-1,TRBJ2-2,TGCGCCAGCAGCCAAGCGGGAGTACCCGGGGAGCTGTTTTTT,CASSQAGVPGELFF
.,.,TRBV9,TRBJ2-3,TGTGCCAGCAGCGTAGACGGGGATACGCAGTATTTT,CASSVDGDTQYF
.,.,TRBV7-2,TRBJ2-1,TGTGCCAGCAGACCTGACCTTTCCAGCTACAATGAGCAGTTCTTC,CASRPDLSSYNEQFF
.,.,TRBV7-8,TRBJ2-1,TGTGCCAGCAGCTACGATGGTTGGGACCTTCACAATGAGCAGTTCTTC,CASSYDGWDLHNEQFF
.,.,TRBV30,TRBJ2-5,TGTGCCTGGAAGGTTATAGGGACCGGGGAAGTCAGAGAGACCCAGTACTTC,CAWKVIGTGEVRETQYF
TRBD1,once,TRBV29-1,TRBJ2-3,TGCAGCGTTGAACCCTCGACAGGGCCAGATACGCAGTATTTT,CSVEPSTGPDTQYF
.,.,TRBV7-2,TRBJ2-7,TGTGCCAGCAGCTTAGCGAAAAGGGGGTACGAGCAGTACTTC,CASSLAKRGYEQYF
.,once,TRBV7-9,TRBJ2-1,TGTGCCAGCAGCTTAGGGACCAATGAGCAGTTCTTC,CASSLGTNEQFF
.,once,TRBV5-1,TRBJ2-7,TGCGCCAGCAGCTTAGAAAGGGGGAGCTCCTACGAGCAGTACTTC,CASSLERGSSYEQYF
TRBD2,.,TRBV28,TRBJ2-2,TGTGCCAGCAGTTCCCCGCGTAGCGGGAGGGGGTTCACCGGGGAGCTGTTTTTT,CASSSPRSGRGFTGELFF
TRBD1,few,TRBV7-9,TRBJ2-7,TGTGCCAGCAGCTTAGCGACAGGGGGAATGGACGAGCAGTACTTC,CASSLATGGMDEQYF
.,.,TRBV15,TRBJ2-1,TGTGCCACCAGCAGACGAACCAGGGGAGAGCAGTTCTTC,CATSRRTRGEQFF
.,once,TRBV6-5,TRBJ2-1,TGTGCCACATCTCCAGGGCACAATGAGCAGTTCTTC,CATSPGHNEQFF
.,.,TRBV13,TRBJ2-6,TGTGCCAGCAGCTTATTTGGCTCTGGGGCCAACGTCCTGACTTTC,CASSLFGSGANVLTF
.,.,TRBV6-5,TRBJ1-5,TGTGCCAGCAGCTCCGGGCGCGGCAATCAGCCCCAGCATTTT,CASSSGRGNQPQHF
.,.,TRBV5-6,TRBJ2-1,TGTGCCAGCAGCTTGGCCAACAATGAGCAGTTCTTC,CASSLANNEQFF
TRBD1,.,TRBV4-3,TRBJ1-2,TGCGCCAGCAGCCAAAGACAGGGAATGGAGGATGGCTACACCTTC,CASSQRQGMEDGYTF
TRBD1,.,TRBV5-6,TRBJ1-2,TGTGCCAGCAGCGTGGGACAGGGGGCAGGGGACTATGGCTACACCTTC,CASSVGQGAGDYGYTF
TRBD2,.,TRBV6-1,TRBJ2-7,TGTGCCAGCAGTGGGGAGCGGGAGGCCGTTCACTCCTACGAGCAGTACTTC,CASSGEREAVHSYEQYF
.,few,TRBV4-1,TRBJ2-3,TGCGCCAGCAGCCAAGAGCCTAGGCTAGGTCCCACAGATACGCAGTATTTT,CASSQEPRLGPTDTQYF
.,once,TRBV2,TRBJ1-5,TGTGCCAGCAGTATTACCGGGACATCCAATCAGCCCCAGCATTTT,CASSITGTSNQPQHF
.,once,TRBV25-1,TRBJ1-1,TGTGCCACCACTCAAGGAGGGGCTTGGACTGAAGCTTTCTTT,CATTQGGAWTEAFF
.,.,TRBV28,TRBJ2-7,TGTGCCAGCAGTCCCGCTGGACAGTATGCCTACGAGCAGTACTTC,CASSPAGQYAYEQYF
TRBD2,once,TRBV7-9,TRBJ2-1,TGTGCCAGCAGCTTACCCCTAGCGGGAGAGGATGAGCAGTTCTTC,CASSLPLAGEDEQFF
.,.,TRBV7-8,TRBJ1-1,TGTGCCAGCAGCTTGAATGAGAACACTGAAGCTTTCTTT,CASSLNENTEAFF
.,.,TRBV11-2,TRBJ2-7,TGTGCCAGCAGCTTAGTTGGGGGAGAATACGAGCAGTACTTC,CASSLVGGEYEQYF
.,.,TRBV28,TRBJ1-2,TGTGCCAGCAGTCCGACCCCAATAGAGCGGGCGGGCGGCTACACCTTC,CASSPTPIERAGGYTF
.,.,TRBV12-5,TRBJ2-1,TGTGCTAGTGGTGCGCGGGACAGTGCCTACAATGAGCAGTTCTTC,CASGARDSAYNEQFF
.,once,TRBV27,TRBJ2-7,TGTGCCAGCAGTCTGGGACGGACCTACGAGCAGTACTTC,CASSLGRTYEQYF
.,.,TRBV15,TRBJ2-7,TGTGCCACCAGCAGAGGTAGGACCTACGAGCAGTACTTC,CATSRGRTYEQYF
TRBD1,.,TRBV6-1,TRBJ2-7,TGTGCCAGCATGCGTCCCGGGACAGGAGGCTACGAGCAGTACTTC,CASMRPGTGGYEQYF
.,.,TRBV7-2,TRBJ1-2,TGTGCCAGCAGCTTAGTCCCCCACAGGGTCGACTATGGCTACACCTTC,CASSLVPHRVDYGYTF
.,.,TRBV11-2,TRBJ2-1,TGTGCCAGCAGCTTGACGGACGTCCAGTTCTTC,CASSLTDVQFF
.,.,TRBV5-4,TRBJ1-1,TGTGCCAGCAGCTTGATACTGAACACTGAAGCTTTCTTT,CASSLILNTEAFF
.,.,TRBV18,TRBJ2-2,TGTGCCAGCTCACTTGAGGCCGGGGAGCTGTTTTTT,CASSLEAGELFF
.,.,TRBV27,TRBJ2-6,TGTGCCAGCAGTCGTATCCCAGACTCTGGGGCCAACGTCCTGACTTTC,CASSRIPDSGANVLTF
.,.,TRBV15,TRBJ2-1,TGTGCCACCAGCAAAACTACCGATCCCAATGAGCAGTTCTTC,CATSKTTDPNEQFF
TRBD1,.,TRBV7-9,TRBJ2-1,TGTGCCAGCAGCCACAGGGGGCATGAGCAGTTCTTC,CASSHRGHEQFF
TRBD1,.,TRBV7-9,TRBJ1-2,TGTGCCAGCAGCTTAGAAGGGACAGGGAACTATGGCTACACCTTC,CASSLEGTGNYGYTF
.,.,TRBV2,TRBJ1-1,TGTGCCAGCAGTGCAGGAAGCACTGAAGCTTTCTTT,CASSAGSTEAFF
TRBD2,.,TRBV28,TRBJ2-2,TGTGCCAGCAGTTTCCTCAGCGGGAGTTCCCCCGGGGAGCTGTTTTTT,CASSFLSGSSPGELFF
.,.,TRBV7-9,TRBJ1-1,TGTGCCAGCAGCGGGCGGGGGGGCACTGAAGCTTTCTTT,CASSGRGGTEAFF